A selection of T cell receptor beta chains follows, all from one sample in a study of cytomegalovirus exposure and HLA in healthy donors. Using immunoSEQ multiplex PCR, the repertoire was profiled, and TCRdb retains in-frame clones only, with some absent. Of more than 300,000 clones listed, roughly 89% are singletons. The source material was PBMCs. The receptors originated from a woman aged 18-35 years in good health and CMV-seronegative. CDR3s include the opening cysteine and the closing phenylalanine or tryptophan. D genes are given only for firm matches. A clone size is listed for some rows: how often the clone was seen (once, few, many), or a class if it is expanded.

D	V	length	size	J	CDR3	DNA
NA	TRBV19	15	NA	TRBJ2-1	CASSISPIPYNEQFF	TGTGCCAGTAGTATTAGTCCTATCCCCTACAATGAGCAGTTCTTC
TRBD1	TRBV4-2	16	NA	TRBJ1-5	CASSQGLETGGKPQHF	TGTGCCAGCAGCCAAGGTCTCGAGACAGGGGGTAAGCCCCAGCATTTT
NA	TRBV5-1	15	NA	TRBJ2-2	CASSPGAARSGELFF	TGCGCCAGCAGCCCGGGAGCCGCGAGGTCCGGGGAGCTGTTTTTT
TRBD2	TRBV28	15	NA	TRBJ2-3	CASSRPSGNTDTQYF	TGTGCCAGCAGTCGGCCTAGCGGGAATACAGATACGCAGTATTTT
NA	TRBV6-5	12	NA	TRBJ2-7	CASSRQPYEQYF	TGTGCCAGCAGTCGACAACCCTACGAGCAGTACTTC
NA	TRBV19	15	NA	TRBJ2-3	CASSISRGSSDTQYF	TGTGCCAGTAGTATATCTCGGGGATCCTCAGATACGCAGTATTTT
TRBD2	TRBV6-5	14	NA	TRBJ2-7	CASSYRGGAYEQYF	TGTGCCAGCAGTTACCGGGGGGGAGCCTACGAGCAGTACTTC
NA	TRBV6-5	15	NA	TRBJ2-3	CASSYSIGGTDTQYF	TGTGCCAGCAGTTACTCGATAGGGGGCACAGATACGCAGTATTTT
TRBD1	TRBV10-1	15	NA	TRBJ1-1	CASSGYGQAGTEAFF	TGCGCCAGCAGTGGGTATGGACAGGCGGGAACTGAAGCTTTCTTT
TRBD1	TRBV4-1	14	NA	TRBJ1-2	CASSPRQGDYGYTF	TGCGCCAGCAGCCCCCGACAGGGGGACTATGGCTACACCTTC
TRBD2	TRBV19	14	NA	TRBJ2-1	CASSIERGDNEQFF	TGTGCCAGTAGTATAGAGCGGGGGGACAATGAGCAGTTCTTC
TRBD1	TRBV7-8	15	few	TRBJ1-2	CASSSRGGQGGGYTF	TGTGCCAGCAGCTCCCGCGGTGGACAGGGCGGTGGCTACACCTTC
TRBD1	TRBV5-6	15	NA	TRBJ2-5	CASSLLGGTGETQYF	TGTGCCAGCAGCTTGCTAGGCGGGACAGGGGAAACCCAGTACTTC
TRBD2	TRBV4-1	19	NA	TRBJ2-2	CASSQDSQLAGAGRRELFF	TGCGCCAGCAGCCAAGATTCCCAACTAGCGGGGGCCGGGCGCCGGGAGCTGTTTTTT
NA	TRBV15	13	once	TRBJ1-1	CATSRSGNTEAFF	TGTGCCACCAGCAGATCGGGGAACACTGAAGCTTTCTTT
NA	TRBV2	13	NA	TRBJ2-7	CASSHSGNYEQYF	TGTGCCAGCAGTCACTCAGGGAACTACGAGCAGTACTTC
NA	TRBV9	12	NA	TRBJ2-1	CASSEEYNEQFF	TGTGCCAGCAGCGAGGAGTACAATGAGCAGTTCTTC
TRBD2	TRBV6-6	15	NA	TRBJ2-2	CASRGLAGGRGELFF	TGTGCCAGCAGAGGACTAGCGGGAGGGAGGGGGGAGCTGTTTTTT
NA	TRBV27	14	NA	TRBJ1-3	CASSAGSSGNTIYF	TGTGCCAGCAGTGCCGGGAGCTCTGGAAACACCATATATTTT
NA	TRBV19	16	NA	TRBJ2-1	CASSMMTRTPVGEQFF	TGTGCCAGTAGTATGATGACTCGGACACCCGTAGGTGAGCAGTTCTTC
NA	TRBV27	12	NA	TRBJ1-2	CASSSGFYGYTF	TGTGCCAGCAGTTCAGGCTTCTATGGCTACACCTTC
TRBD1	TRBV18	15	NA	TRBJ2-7	CASSPRGQGTYEQYF	TGTGCCAGCTCACCACGGGGACAGGGGACCTACGAGCAGTACTTC
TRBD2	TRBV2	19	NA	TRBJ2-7	CASSGSELTSGSPIYEQYF	TGTGCCAGCAGTGGAAGCGAACTGACTAGCGGATCTCCTATTTACGAGCAGTACTTC
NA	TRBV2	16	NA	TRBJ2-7	CASSSLDGLRKDEQYF	TGTGCCAGCAGCTCCCTCGACGGGTTAAGAAAGGACGAGCAGTACTTC
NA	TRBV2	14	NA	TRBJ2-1	CASSGTPERNEQFF	TGTGCCAGCAGCGGGACACCGGAGAGGAATGAGCAGTTCTTC
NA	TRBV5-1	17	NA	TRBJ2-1	CASSLAGLRDSGDEQFF	TGCGCCAGCAGCTTGGCCGGACTACGTGATTCGGGCGATGAGCAGTTCTTC
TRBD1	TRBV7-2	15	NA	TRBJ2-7	CASSLGQGTYAEQYF	TGTGCCAGCAGCTTGGGACAGGGGACTTACGCCGAGCAGTACTTC
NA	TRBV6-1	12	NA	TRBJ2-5	CASAAAGETQYF	TGTGCCAGCGCCGCTGCAGGTGAGACCCAGTACTTC
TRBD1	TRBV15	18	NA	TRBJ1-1	CATSRGDRKGGPNTEAFF	TGTGCCACCAGCAGAGGGGACAGGAAGGGCGGACCTAACACTGAAGCTTTCTTT
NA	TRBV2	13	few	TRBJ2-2	CASSDSGTGELFF	TGTGCCAGCAGTGATTCCGGGACCGGGGAGCTGTTTTTT
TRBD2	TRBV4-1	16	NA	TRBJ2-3	CASSQEGLAGADTQYF	TGCGCCAGCAGCCAAGAGGGACTAGCGGGAGCAGATACGCAGTATTTT
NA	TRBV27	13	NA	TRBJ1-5	CASSLRSTQPQHF	TGTGCCAGCAGTTTGAGGAGTACCCAGCCCCAGCATTTT
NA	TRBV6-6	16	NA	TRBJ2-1	CASSPVAAGSYNEQFF	TGTGCCAGTAGCCCCGTAGCTGCCGGGTCCTACAATGAGCAGTTCTTC
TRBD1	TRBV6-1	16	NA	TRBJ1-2	CASSEPDRGSRYGYTF	TGTGCCAGCAGTGAACCGGACAGGGGGTCCCGATATGGCTACACCTTC
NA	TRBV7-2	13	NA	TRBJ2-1	CASSLDILREQFF	TGTGCCAGCAGCTTAGACATACTACGGGAGCAGTTCTTC
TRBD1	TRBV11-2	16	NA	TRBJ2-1	CASSLGGQGWSNEQFF	TGTGCCAGCAGCTTAGGTGGACAGGGGTGGTCGAATGAGCAGTTCTTC
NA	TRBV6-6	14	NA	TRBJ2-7	CASSYAQGPYEQYF	TGTGCCAGCAGTTACGCCCAGGGTCCCTACGAGCAGTACTTC
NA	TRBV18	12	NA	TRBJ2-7	CASSPRPYEQYF	TGTGCCAGCTCACCGCGTCCCTACGAGCAGTACTTC
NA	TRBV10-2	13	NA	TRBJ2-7	CASSHGVSYEQYF	TGCGCCAGCAGCCACGGGGTCTCCTACGAGCAGTACTTC
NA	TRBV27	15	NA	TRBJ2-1	CASSETGTPYNEQFF	TGTGCCAGCAGCGAAACAGGAACCCCGTACAATGAGCAGTTCTTC
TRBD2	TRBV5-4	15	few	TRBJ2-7	CASSMGTISAYEQYF	TGTGCCAGCAGCATGGGGACTATCAGCGCCTACGAGCAGTACTTC
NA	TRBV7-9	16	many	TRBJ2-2	CASSSPGIPNTGELFF	TGTGCCAGCAGCTCGCCCGGGATACCGAACACCGGGGAGCTGTTTTTT
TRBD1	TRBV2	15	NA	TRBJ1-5	CASSRDRAIDQPQHF	TGTGCCAGCAGCCGGGACAGGGCCATTGATCAGCCCCAGCATTTT